A selection of T cell receptor beta chains follows, all from one sample in a study of blood T cell repertoires in COVID-19. Assay: immunoSEQ multiplex PCR; the TCRdb copy retains only in-frame clones and omits some. The sample has some 250,000 clones; roughly 77% are singletons. Input material: peripheral blood. These receptor sequences come from a woman at least 80 years old with acute or convalescent COVID-19. Both conserved end residues are part of each CDR3. Fields, in order: D gene, CDR3 length, V gene, clone size, J gene, CDR3 protein, CDR3 DNA. D genes are given only for firm matches. Only part of the rows carry a size: once, few, many, or a class if the clone is expanded.

D: TRBD1; length: 14; V: TRBV11-1; size: -; J: TRBJ2-5; CDR3: CASSLWDRGETQYF; DNA: TGTGCCAGCAGCTTATGGGACAGGGGAGAGACCCAGTACTTC
D: TRBD1; length: 13; V: TRBV10-3; size: few; J: TRBJ1-3; CDR3: CAISASQGDTIYF; DNA: TGTGCCATCAGTGCTTCACAGGGGGACACCATATATTTT
D: -; length: 15; V: TRBV6-5; size: few; J: TRBJ1-1; CDR3: CASRPAGGRNTEAFF; DNA: TGTGCCAGCAGGCCCGCGGGGGGGAGGAACACTGAAGCTTTCTTT
D: -; length: 18; V: TRBV6-2/TRBV6-3; size: -; J: TRBJ1-1; CDR3: CASSRRSLNTHMNTEAFF; DNA: TGTGCCAGCAGTCGGAGATCCCTCAACACACATATGAACACTGAAGCTTTCTTT
D: -; length: 14; V: TRBV11-3; size: once; J: TRBJ2-1; CDR3: CASSRTSWYNEQFF; DNA: TGTGCCAGCAGCCGAACCAGTTGGTACAATGAGCAGTTCTTC
D: -; length: 12; V: TRBV9; size: -; J: TRBJ2-2; CDR3: CASSVEPGELFF; DNA: TGTGCCAGCAGCGTAGAGCCCGGGGAGCTGTTTTTT
D: TRBD2; length: 15; V: TRBV2; size: -; J: TRBJ2-2; CDR3: CASSRTSGNTGELFF; DNA: TGTGCCAGCAGCCGGACTAGCGGGAACACCGGGGAGCTGTTTTTT
D: TRBD1; length: 14; V: TRBV4-1; size: few; J: TRBJ1-1; CDR3: CASSPGGGWTEAFF; DNA: TGCGCCAGCAGCCCAGGGGGAGGTTGGACTGAAGCTTTCTTT
D: -; length: 13; V: TRBV5-1; size: -; J: TRBJ2-3; CDR3: CASRTHGTDTQYF; DNA: TGCGCCAGCCGGACTCACGGCACAGATACGCAGTATTTT
D: -; length: 15; V: TRBV27; size: -; J: TRBJ2-6; CDR3: CASRNSRLGANVLTF; DNA: TGCGCCAGCAGGAACAGTCGTCTCGGGGCCAACGTCCTGACTTTC
D: -; length: 15; V: TRBV6-5; size: once; J: TRBJ1-4; CDR3: CASSYGSGGGEKLFF; DNA: TGTGCCAGCAGTTATGGGTCGGGGGGAGGTGAAAAACTGTTTTTT
D: TRBD1; length: 15; V: TRBV19; size: -; J: TRBJ1-4; CDR3: CASSPLDRGKEKLFF; DNA: TGTGCCAGTAGTCCCCTGGACAGGGGTAAAGAAAAACTGTTTTTT
D: TRBD1; length: 14; V: TRBV18; size: few; J: TRBJ1-6; CDR3: CASSPGQDNSPLHF; DNA: TGTGCCAGCTCACCGGGACAGGATAATTCACCCCTCCACTTT
D: -; length: 14; V: TRBV5-4; size: once; J: TRBJ1-2; CDR3: CASSLEHRVGGYTF; DNA: TGTGCCAGCAGCTTGGAACACAGGGTAGGTGGCTACACCTTC
D: TRBD1; length: 13; V: TRBV19; size: -; J: TRBJ2-2; CDR3: CASSRDRAGELFF; DNA: TGTGCCAGTAGTAGGGACAGGGCCGGGGAGCTGTTTTTT
D: TRBD2; length: 17; V: TRBV7-2; size: once; J: TRBJ2-7; CDR3: CASSLVIAGGRVYEQYF; DNA: TGTGCCAGCAGCTTAGTGATAGCGGGGGGCCGGGTCTACGAGCAGTACTTC
D: TRBD1; length: 16; V: TRBV9; size: -; J: TRBJ1-3; CDR3: CASSVGGTGTGNTIYF; DNA: TGTGCCAGCAGCGTAGGAGGGACAGGGACAGGAAACACCATATATTTT
D: TRBD1; length: 13; V: TRBV12-3/TRBV12-4; size: -; J: TRBJ1-2; CDR3: CASSSDRGYGYTF; DNA: TGTGCCAGCAGCTCAGACAGGGGCTATGGCTACACCTTC
D: -; length: 14; V: TRBV25-1; size: -; J: TRBJ2-5; CDR3: CASSGAGVQETQYF; DNA: TGTGCCAGCAGTGGGGCAGGGGTACAAGAGACCCAGTACTTC
D: -; length: 14; V: TRBV2; size: many; J: TRBJ1-6; CDR3: CASTFERYNSPLHF; DNA: TGTGCCAGCACCTTCGAGAGGTATAATTCACCCCTCCACTTT
D: TRBD1; length: 13; V: TRBV29-1; size: -; J: TRBJ1-2; CDR3: CSVEVGTGSGYTF; DNA: TGCAGCGTTGAAGTTGGGACAGGGTCTGGCTACACCTTC
D: -; length: 14; V: TRBV21-1; size: -; J: TRBJ1-3; CDR3: CASSPDRAGNTIYF; DNA: TGTGCCAGCAGCCCAGACAGGGCAGGAAACACCATATATTTT
D: -; length: 17; V: TRBV7-9; size: once; J: TRBJ1-4; CDR3: CASSPPPGGATNEKLFF; DNA: TGTGCCAGCAGCCCACCCCCTGGGGGGGCAACTAATGAAAAACTGTTTTTT
D: TRBD1; length: 13; V: TRBV27; size: few; J: TRBJ2-7; CDR3: CASSSGTGHEQYF; DNA: TGTGCCAGCAGCTCCGGGACAGGCCACGAGCAGTACTTC
D: -; length: 16; V: TRBV4-3; size: -; J: TRBJ1-2; CDR3: CASSQVGGRGNYGYTF; DNA: TGCGCCAGCAGCCAAGTAGGAGGGAGAGGCAACTATGGCTACACCTTC
D: -; length: 16; V: TRBV3-1/TRBV3-2; size: -; J: TRBJ2-4; CDR3: CASSSRQVQAKNIQYF; DNA: TGTGCCAGCAGCTCACGACAGGTTCAGGCCAAAAACATTCAGTACTTC
D: -; length: 12; V: TRBV30; size: -; J: TRBJ2-7; CDR3: CAWSGSTYEQYF; DNA: TGTGCCTGGAGCGGGTCCACCTACGAGCAGTACTTC
D: -; length: 15; V: TRBV5-1; size: few; J: TRBJ1-6; CDR3: CASSLSRDSNSPLHF; DNA: TGCGCCAGCAGCTTAAGTCGGGATAGTAATTCACCCCTCCACTTT
D: -; length: 14; V: TRBV5-4; size: -; J: TRBJ2-7; CDR3: CASSLQQIPYEQYF; DNA: TGTGCCAGCAGCTTGCAACAGATCCCCTACGAGCAGTACTTC
D: -; length: 15; V: TRBV5-5; size: once; J: TRBJ2-1; CDR3: CASSLSQGIGNEQFF; DNA: TGTGCCAGCAGCTTGTCCCAGGGGATAGGGAATGAGCAGTTCTTC
D: -; length: 16; V: TRBV3-1/TRBV3-2; size: -; J: TRBJ2-2; CDR3: CASSNRAGTNTGELFF; DNA: TGTGCCAGCAGCAACCGGGCGGGTACGAACACCGGGGAGCTGTTTTTT
D: -; length: 15; V: TRBV19; size: -; J: TRBJ1-5; CDR3: CASSTLSHSNQPQHF; DNA: TGTGCCAGTAGTACCCTAAGTCATAGCAATCAGCCCCAGCATTTT
D: -; length: 15; V: TRBV5-4; size: -; J: TRBJ2-1; CDR3: CASSSPGESYNEQFF; DNA: TGTGCCAGCAGCTCCCCAGGTGAAAGCTACAATGAGCAGTTCTTC
D: TRBD1; length: 16; V: TRBV14; size: -; J: TRBJ1-2; CDR3: CASSPRTGGVGGGYTF; DNA: TGTGCCAGCAGCCCCCGGACAGGGGGCGTAGGTGGTGGCTACACCTTC
D: -; length: 15; V: TRBV7-9; size: -; J: TRBJ1-2; CDR3: CASSQLSGPNYGYTF; DNA: TGTGCCAGCAGCCAACTTTCAGGGCCTAACTATGGCTACACCTTC
D: -; length: 13; V: TRBV3-1/TRBV3-2; size: -; J: TRBJ2-2; CDR3: CASSVRGAGELFF; DNA: TGTGCCAGCAGCGTCAGGGGGGCCGGGGAGCTGTTTTTT
D: -; length: 15; V: TRBV5-1; size: many; J: TRBJ2-2; CDR3: CASSSGSGITGELFF; DNA: TGCGCCAGCAGTTCGGGATCGGGGATCACCGGGGAGCTGTTTTTT
D: TRBD1; length: 16; V: TRBV5-1; size: -; J: TRBJ1-3; CDR3: CASSLQGAGAGNTIYF; DNA: TGCGCCAGCAGCTTACAGGGGGCGGGTGCTGGAAACACCATATATTTT
D: TRBD2; length: 16; V: TRBV6-5; size: few; J: TRBJ2-5; CDR3: CASSYSGSPLGETQYF; DNA: TGTGCCAGCAGTTATAGCGGGAGCCCGCTGGGAGAGACCCAGTACTTC
D: -; length: 12; V: TRBV27; size: few; J: TRBJ1-6; CDR3: CASSFVAGPLHF; DNA: TGTGCCAGCAGTTTCGTGGCGGGACCCCTCCACTTT
D: -; length: 14; V: TRBV14; size: -; J: TRBJ1-1; CDR3: CASSQHRMNTEAFF; DNA: TGTGCCAGCAGCCAACACAGAATGAACACTGAAGCTTTCTTT
D: TRBD1; length: 16; V: TRBV6-6; size: once; J: TRBJ1-5; CDR3: CASSRRQGTGNQPQHF; DNA: TGTGCCAGCAGTCGAAGACAGGGAACGGGCAATCAGCCCCAGCATTTT
D: TRBD1; length: 15; V: TRBV6-5; size: -; J: TRBJ1-2; CDR3: CASSRTGGGNYGYTF; DNA: TGTGCCAGCAGTAGAACAGGGGGCGGAAACTATGGCTACACCTTC
D: TRBD2; length: 14; V: TRBV11-2; size: -; J: TRBJ2-3; CDR3: CASSLDPGTSAQYF; DNA: TGTGCCAGCAGCTTAGATCCCGGGACTAGTGCGCAGTATTTT
D: TRBD2; length: 17; V: TRBV5-8; size: -; J: TRBJ2-1; CDR3: CASSYLLAGGWYNEQFF; DNA: TGTGCCAGCAGCTACCTACTAGCGGGGGGGTGGTACAATGAGCAGTTCTTC